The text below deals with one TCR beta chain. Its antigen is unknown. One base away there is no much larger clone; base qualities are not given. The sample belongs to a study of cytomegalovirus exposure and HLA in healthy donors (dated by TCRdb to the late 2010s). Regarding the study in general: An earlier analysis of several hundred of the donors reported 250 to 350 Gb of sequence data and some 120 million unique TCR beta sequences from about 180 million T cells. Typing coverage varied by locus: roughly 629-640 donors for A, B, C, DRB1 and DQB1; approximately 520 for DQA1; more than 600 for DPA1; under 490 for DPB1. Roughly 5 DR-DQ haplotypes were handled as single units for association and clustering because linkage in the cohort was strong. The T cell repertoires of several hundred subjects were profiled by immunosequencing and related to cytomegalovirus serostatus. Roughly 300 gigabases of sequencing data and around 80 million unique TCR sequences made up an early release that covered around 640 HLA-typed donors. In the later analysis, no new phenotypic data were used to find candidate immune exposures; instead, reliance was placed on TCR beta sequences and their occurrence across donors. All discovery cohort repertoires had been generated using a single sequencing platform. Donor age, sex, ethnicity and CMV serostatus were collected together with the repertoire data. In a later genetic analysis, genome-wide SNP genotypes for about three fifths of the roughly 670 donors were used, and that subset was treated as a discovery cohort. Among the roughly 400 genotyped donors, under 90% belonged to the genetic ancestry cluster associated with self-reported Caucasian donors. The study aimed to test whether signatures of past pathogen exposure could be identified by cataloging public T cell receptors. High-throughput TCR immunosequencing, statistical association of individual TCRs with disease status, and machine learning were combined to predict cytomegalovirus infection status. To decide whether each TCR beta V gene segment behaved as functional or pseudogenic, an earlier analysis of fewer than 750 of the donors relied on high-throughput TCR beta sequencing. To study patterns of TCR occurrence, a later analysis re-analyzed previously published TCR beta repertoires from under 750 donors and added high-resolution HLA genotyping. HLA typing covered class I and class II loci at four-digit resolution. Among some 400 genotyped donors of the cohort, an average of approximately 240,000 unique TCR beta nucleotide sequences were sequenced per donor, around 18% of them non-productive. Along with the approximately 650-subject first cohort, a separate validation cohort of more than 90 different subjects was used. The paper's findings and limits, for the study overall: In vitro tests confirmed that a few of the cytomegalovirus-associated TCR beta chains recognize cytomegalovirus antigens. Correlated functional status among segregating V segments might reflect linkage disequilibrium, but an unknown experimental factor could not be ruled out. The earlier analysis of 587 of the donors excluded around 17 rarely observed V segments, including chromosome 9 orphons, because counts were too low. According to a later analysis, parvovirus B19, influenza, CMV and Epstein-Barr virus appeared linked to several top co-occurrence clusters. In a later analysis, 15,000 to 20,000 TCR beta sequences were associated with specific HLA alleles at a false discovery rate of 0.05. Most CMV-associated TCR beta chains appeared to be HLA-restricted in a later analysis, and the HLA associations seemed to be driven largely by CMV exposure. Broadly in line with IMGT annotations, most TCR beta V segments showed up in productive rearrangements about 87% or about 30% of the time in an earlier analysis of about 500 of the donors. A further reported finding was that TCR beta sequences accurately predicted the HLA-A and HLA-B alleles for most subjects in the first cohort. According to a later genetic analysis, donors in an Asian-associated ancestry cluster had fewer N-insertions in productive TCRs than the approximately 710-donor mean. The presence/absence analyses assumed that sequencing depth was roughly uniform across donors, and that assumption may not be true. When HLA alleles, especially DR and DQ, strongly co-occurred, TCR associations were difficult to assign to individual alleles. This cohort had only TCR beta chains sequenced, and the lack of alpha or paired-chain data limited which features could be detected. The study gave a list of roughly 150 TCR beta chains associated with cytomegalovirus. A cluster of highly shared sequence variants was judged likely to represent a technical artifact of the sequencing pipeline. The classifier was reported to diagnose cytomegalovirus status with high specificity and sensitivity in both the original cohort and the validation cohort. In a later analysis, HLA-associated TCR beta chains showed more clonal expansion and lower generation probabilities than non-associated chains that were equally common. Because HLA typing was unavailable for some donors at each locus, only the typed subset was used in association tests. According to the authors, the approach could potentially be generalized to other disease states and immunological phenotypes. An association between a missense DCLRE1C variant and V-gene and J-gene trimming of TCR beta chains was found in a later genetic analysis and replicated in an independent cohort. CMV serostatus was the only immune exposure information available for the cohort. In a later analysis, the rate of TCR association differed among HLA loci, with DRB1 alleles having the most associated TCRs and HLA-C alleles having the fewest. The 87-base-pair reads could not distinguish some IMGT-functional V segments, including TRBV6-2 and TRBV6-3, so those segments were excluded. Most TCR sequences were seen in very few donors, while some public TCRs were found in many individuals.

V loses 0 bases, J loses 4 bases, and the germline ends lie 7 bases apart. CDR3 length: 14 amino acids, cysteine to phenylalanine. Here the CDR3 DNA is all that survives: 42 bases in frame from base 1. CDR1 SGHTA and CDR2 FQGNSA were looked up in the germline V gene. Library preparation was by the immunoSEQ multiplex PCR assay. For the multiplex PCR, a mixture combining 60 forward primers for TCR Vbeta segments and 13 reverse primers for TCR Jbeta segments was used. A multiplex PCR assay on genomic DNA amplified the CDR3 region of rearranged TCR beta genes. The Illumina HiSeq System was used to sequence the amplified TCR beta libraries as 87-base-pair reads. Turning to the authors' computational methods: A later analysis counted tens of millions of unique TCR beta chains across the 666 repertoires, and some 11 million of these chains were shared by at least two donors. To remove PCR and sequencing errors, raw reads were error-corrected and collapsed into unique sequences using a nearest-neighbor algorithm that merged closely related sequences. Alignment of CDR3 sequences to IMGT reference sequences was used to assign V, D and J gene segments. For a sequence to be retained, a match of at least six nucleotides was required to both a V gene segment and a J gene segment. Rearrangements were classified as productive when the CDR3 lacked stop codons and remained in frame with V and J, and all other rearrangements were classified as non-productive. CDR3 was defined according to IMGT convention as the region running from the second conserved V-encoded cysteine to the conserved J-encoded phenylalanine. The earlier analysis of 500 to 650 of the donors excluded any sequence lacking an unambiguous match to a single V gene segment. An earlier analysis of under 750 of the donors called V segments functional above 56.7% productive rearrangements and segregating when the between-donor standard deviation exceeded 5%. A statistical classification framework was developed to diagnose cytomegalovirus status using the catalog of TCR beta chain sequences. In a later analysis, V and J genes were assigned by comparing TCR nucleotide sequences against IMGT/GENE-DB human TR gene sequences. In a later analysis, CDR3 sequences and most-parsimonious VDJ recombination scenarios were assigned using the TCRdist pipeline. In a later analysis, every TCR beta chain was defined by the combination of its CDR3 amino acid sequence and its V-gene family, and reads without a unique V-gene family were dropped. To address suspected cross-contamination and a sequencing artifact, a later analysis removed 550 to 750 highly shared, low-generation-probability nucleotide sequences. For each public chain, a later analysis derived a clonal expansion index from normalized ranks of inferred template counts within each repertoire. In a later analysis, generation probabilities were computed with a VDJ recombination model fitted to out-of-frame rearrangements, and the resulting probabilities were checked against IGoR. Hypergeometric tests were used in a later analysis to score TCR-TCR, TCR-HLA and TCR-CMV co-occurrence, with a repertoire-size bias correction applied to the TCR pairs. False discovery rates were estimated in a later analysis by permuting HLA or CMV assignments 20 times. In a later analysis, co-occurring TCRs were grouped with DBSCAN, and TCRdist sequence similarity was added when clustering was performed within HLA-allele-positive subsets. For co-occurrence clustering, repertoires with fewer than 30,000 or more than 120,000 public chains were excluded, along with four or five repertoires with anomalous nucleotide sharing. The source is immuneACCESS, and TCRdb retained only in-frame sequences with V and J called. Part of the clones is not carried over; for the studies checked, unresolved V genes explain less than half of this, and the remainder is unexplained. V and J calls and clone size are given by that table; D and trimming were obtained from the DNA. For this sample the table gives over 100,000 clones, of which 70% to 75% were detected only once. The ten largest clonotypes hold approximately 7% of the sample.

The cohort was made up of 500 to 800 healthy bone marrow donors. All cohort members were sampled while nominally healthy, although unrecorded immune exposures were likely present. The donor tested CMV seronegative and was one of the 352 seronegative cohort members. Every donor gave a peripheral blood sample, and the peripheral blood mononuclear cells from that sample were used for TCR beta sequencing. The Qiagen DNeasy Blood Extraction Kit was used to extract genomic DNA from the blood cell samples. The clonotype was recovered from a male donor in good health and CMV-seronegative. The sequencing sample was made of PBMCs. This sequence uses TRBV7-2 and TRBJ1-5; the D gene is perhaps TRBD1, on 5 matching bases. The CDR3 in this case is CASSLAGGNQPQHF. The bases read TGTGCCAGCAGCTTAGCGGGGGGTAATCAGCCCCAGCATTTT.